This T cell receptor beta chain emerged from a study of cytomegalovirus exposure and HLA in healthy donors. Remarks on this clone: Its matching antigen is unknown.

Study-level findings and limits: Researchers counted 164 TCR beta chains as cytomegalovirus-associated.

The CDR3 runs 16 residues. The V end was cut by 0 bases, the J end by 5 bases, with 16 bases between. Germline V gene sequence: CDR1 MNHEY, CDR2 SVGAGI. A multiplex PCR was run with 60 Vbeta primers and 13 Jbeta primers. The method was immunoSEQ multiplex PCR; TCRdb's version includes in-frame clones alone and lacks a portion of them. The table lists around 170,000 clones, 80% of them singletons, with less than 1.5% in the top ten. The sequence came from a girl aged 10-17 years in good health and CMV-seropositive. The V gene is TRBV6-5, the J gene TRBJ2-5; D is perhaps TRBD2 (6 bases). The sequenced sample was PBMCs. CDR3 loop: CASSYSKGGFGETQYF. The DNA for the CDR3 is TGTGCCAGCAGTTACTCGAAAGGAGGGTTTGGGGAGACCCAGTACTTC.